The 4 T cell receptor beta chains presented below share a single source sample, sequenced in a study of T cells in Graves' hyperthyroidism and ophthalmopathy. Template material for amplifying TCR beta CDR3 regions consisted of RNA transcripts. During a first-round RT-PCR of the TCR CDR3, the HTBI primer set was used. A single record per CDR3 protein comes from TCRdb applying MiXCR to the multiplex PCR reads. The sample has 700,000 or so distinct CDR3 sequences; roughly 15% are singletons. Sequencing was performed on blood. The origin of the receptors is a young man with Graves' hyperthyroidism.

This clonotype came up many times. The genes are TRBV28 and TRBJ2-7; TRBD2 aligns across 14 bases. This CDR3 region has 18 residues. V lost 3 bases, J lost 4 bases, and 11 bases stayed unmatched. Germline V gene data show CDR1 as MDHEN and CDR2 as SYDVKM. Here the CDR3 DNA reads TGTGCCAGCAGTTTTCGCCCGGGACTAGCGGGAGTTCGGTACGAGCAGTACTTC. It encodes CASSFRPGLAGVRYEQYF. The whole variable domain, remainder taken from reference TRBV28 and TRBJ2-7, is DVKVTQSSRYLVKRTGEKVFLECVQDMDHENMFWYRQDPGLGLRLIYFSYDVKMKEKGDIPEGYSVSREKKERFSLILESASTNQTSMYLCASSFRPGLAGVRYEQYFGPGTRLTVT.

This clonotype was recorded a few times. Given a much more abundant clone one base away, this may be a read error. This chain uses TRBV6-1 with TRBJ2-7, with TRBD1 matching 7 bases. V shed 6 bases, J shed 2 bases, and the junction held 4 bases outside the gene matches. The CDR3 covers 13 residues. Per the germline V gene, CDR1 is MNHNS and CDR2 is SASEGT. CDR3 nucleotide sequence: TGTGCCAGCAGAGATGACAGGGCCTACGAGCAGTACTTC. It codes for CASRDDRAYEQYF.

This chain connects TRBV28 to TRBJ1-3, with a tentative D call TRBD1 (5 bases). CDR3 length equals 16 residues. Germline V lookup: CDR1 MDHEN, CDR2 SYDVKM. The V gene lost 1 base and the J gene lost 4 bases, with 14 bases spanning the gap. The CDR3 loop reads CASSLFAREQGNTIYF. For the CDR3, the DNA is TGTGCCAGCAGTTTATTTGCCAGGGAACAAGGAAACACCATATATTTT.

There are a few counts of this clonotype. The rearrangement uses TRBV11-3 and TRBJ2-5; 11 nucleotides match TRBD1. Germline V gives CDR1 SGHNT, CDR2 YENEEA. V was pared by 1 base and J by 5 bases, with 9 bases of the junction left unmatched. CDR3 length equals 17 residues. DNA of the CDR3: TGTGCCAGCAGCTTAGCCTTAAGGACAGGGGGCAAGGAGACCCAGTACTTC. Its protein is CASSLALRTGGKETQYF.